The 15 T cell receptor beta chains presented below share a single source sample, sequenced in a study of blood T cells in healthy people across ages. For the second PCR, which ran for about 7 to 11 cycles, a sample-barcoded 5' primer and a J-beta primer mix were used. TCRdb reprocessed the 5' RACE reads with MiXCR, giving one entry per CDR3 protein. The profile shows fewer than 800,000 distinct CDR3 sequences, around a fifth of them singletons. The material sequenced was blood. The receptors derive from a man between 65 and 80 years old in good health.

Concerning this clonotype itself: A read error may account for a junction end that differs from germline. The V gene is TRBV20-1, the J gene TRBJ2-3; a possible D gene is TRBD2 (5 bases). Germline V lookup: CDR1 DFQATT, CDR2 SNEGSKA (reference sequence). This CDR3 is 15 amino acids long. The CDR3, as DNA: TGCAGTGCTAGAGATTCGAGGGCCGGCACAAATACGCAGTATTTT. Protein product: CSARDSRAGTNTQYF.

CDR3: CATSVPTGGIEKANYGYTF. The CDR3 region has the DNA TGTGCCACCAGTGTCCCGACAGGGGGCATAGAGAAGGCTAACTATGGCTACACCTTC. The chain has TRBV24-1 and TRBJ1-2, with 10 bases identical to TRBD1. Germline values: CDR1 KGHDR, CDR2 SFDVKD. The length of the CDR3 is 19 residues. V dropped 5 bases and J dropped 0; count of bases not matched to a gene: 14.

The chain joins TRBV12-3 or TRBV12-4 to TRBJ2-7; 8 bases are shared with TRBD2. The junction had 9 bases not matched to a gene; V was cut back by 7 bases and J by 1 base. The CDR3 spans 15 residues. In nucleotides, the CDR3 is TGTGCCAGCAAAGGAGGTCCGGGAGGGTCCTACGAGCAGTACTTC. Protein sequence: CASKGGPGGSYEQYF.

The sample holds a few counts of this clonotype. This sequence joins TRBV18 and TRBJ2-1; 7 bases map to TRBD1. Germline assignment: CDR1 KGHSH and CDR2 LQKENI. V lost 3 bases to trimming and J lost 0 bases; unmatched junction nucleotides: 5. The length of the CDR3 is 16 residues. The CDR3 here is CASSPFDRASYNEQFF. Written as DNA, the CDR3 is TGTGCCAGCTCACCTTTCGACAGGGCCTCCTACAATGAGCAGTTCTTC.

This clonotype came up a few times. Written as DNA, the CDR3 is TGTGCCACCAGTGGCGGGACCGATAGCTCCTACAATGAGCAGTTCTTC. This sequence encodes CATSGGTDSSYNEQFF. The chain couples TRBV24-1 to TRBJ2-1, with D maybe TRBD2 (6 bases). Per the germline V gene, CDR1 is KGHDR and CDR2 is SFDVKD. The CDR3 totals 16 residues. The ends were cut back, 5 bases at V and 0 bases at J, with 13 bases in the middle.

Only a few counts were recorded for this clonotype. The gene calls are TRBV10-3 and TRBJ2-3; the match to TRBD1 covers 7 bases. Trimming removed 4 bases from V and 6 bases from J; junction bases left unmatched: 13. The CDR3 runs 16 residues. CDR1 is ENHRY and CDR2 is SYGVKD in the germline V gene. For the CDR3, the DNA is TGTGCCATCAGTGCGGGACAGAAATTAGACGGGGATACGCAGTATTTT. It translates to CAISAGQKLDGDTQYF.

The CDR3 coding sequence is TGCAGTGCCCCCTCCGGGACAGCGCAGTATTTT. This sequence encodes CSAPSGTAQYF. V usage is TRBV20-1 and J usage is TRBJ2-3, with 7 nucleotides matching TRBD1. There are 11 residues in the CDR3. Germline assignment: CDR1 DFQATT and CDR2 SNEGSKA (reference sequence). Trimming at V came to 6 bases and at J to 10 bases, leaving 7 bases not matched to a gene.

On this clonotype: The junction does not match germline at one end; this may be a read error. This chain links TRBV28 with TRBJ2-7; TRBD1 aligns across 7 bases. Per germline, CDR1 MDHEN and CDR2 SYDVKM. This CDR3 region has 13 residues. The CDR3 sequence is CASSLGQTYEQCF. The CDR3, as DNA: TGTGCCAGCAGTTTGGGACAGACCTACGAGCAGTGCTTC.

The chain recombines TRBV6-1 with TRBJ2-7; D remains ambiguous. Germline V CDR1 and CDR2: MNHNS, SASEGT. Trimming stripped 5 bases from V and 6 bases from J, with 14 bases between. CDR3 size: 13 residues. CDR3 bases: TGTGCCAGCAGTTCCAATTGGGCCGGCGAGCAGTACTTC. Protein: CASSSNWAGEQYF.

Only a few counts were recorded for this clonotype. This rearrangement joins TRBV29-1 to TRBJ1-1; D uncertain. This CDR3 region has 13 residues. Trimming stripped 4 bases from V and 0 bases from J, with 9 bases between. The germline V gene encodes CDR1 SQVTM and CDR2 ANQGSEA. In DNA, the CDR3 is TGCAGCGTTGTAGCGGGATTGAACACTGAAGCTTTCTTT. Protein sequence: CSVVAGLNTEAFF.

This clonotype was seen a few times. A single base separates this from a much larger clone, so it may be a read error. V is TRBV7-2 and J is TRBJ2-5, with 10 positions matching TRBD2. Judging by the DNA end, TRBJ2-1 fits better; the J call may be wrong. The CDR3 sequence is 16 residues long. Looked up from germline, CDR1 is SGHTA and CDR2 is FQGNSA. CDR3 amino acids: CASSLEGSGGCNEQFF. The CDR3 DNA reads TGTGCCAGCAGCTTAGAAGGTAGCGGGGGGTGCAATGAGCAGTTCTTC.

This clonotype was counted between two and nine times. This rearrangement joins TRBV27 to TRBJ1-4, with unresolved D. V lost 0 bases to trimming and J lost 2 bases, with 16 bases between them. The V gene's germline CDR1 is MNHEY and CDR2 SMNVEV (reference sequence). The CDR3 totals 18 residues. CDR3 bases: TGTGCCAGCAGTTTATCTCGGAGAGGGATAAGCACTAATGAAAAACTGTTTTTT. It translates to CASSLSRRGISTNEKLFF.

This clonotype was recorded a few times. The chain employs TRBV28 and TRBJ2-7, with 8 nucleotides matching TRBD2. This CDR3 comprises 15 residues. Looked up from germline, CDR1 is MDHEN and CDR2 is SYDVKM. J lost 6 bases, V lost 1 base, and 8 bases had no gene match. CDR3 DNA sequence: TGTGCCAGCAGTTTATCTGGGACTAGATATTCCGAGCAGTACTTC. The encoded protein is CASSLSGTRYSEQYF. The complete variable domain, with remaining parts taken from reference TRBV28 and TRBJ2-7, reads DVKVTQSSRYLVKRTGEKVFLECVQDMDHENMFWYRQDPGLGLRLIYFSYDVKMKEKGDIPEGYSVSREKKERFSLILESASTNQTSMYLCASSLSGTRYSEQYFGPGTRLTVT.

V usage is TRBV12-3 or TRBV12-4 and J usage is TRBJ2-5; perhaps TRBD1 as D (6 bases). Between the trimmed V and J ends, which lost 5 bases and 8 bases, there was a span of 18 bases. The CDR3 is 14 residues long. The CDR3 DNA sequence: TGTGCCAGCAGTCCGGACTCGCGAGGGGGAACCCAGTACTTC. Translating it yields CASSPDSRGGTQYF.

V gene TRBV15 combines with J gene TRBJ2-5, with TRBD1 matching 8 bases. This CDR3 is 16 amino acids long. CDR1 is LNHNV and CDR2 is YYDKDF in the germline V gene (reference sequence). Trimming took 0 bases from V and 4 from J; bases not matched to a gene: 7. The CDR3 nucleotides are TGTGCCACCAGCAGAGATGTGGACAGGGTGGGAGAGACCCAGTACTTC. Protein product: CATSRDVDRVGETQYF. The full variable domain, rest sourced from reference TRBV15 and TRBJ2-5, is DAMVIQNPRYQVTQFGKPVTLSCSQTLNHNVMYWYQQKSSQAPKLLFHYYDKDFNNEADTPDNFQSRRPNTSFCFLDIRSPGLGDTAMYLCATSRDVDRVGETQYFGPGTRLLVL.